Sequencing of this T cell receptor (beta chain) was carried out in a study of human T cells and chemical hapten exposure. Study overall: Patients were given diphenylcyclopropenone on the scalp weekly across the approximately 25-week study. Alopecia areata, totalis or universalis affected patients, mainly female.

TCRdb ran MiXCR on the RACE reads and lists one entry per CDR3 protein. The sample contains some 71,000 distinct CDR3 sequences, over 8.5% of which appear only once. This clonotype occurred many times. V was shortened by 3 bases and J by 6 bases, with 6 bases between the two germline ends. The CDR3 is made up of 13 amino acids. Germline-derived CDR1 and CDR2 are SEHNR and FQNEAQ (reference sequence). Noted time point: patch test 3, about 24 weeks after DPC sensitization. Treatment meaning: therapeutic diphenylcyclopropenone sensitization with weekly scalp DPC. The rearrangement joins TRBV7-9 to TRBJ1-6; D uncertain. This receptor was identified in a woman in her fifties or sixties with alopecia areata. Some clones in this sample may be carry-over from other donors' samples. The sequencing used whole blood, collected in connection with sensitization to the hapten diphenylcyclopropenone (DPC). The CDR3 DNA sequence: TGTGCCAGCAGCTTGGAATCTAATTCACCCCTCCACTTT. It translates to CASSLESNSPLHF.